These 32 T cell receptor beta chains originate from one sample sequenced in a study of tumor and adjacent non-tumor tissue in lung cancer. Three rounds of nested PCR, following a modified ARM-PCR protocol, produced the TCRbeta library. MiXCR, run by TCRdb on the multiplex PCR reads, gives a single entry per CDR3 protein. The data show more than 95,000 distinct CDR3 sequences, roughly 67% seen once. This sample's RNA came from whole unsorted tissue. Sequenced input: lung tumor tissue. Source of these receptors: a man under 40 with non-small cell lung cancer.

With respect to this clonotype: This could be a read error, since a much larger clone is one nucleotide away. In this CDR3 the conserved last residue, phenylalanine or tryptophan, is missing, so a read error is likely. The DNA of the CDR3 is TGTGCCAGCAGCTTGGCCATGAGCTCCTACGAGCAGTACATC. Protein sequence: CASSLAMSSYEQYI. J is TRBJ2-7 and V is TRBV5-5, with no clear D. V was shortened by 0 bases and J by 0 bases, with 7 bases between the two germline ends. The CDR3 contains 14 residues. In germline, CDR1 is SGHKS, CDR2 YYEKEE (reference sequence).

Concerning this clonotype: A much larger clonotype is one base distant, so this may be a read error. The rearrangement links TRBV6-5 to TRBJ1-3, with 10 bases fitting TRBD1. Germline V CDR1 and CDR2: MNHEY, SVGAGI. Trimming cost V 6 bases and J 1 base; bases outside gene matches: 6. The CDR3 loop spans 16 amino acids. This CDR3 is CASSPGQGESGNTIYF. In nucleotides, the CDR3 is TGTGCCAGCAGCCCCGGACAGGGGGAATCTGGAAACACCATATATTTT.

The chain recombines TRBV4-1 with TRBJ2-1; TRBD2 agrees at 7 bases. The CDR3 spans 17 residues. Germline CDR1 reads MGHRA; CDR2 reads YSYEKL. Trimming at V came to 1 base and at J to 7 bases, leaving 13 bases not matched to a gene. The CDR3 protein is CASSQVTDHAGRNEQFF. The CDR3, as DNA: TGCGCCAGCAGCCAAGTCACTGACCACGCCGGGAGGAATGAGCAGTTCTTC.

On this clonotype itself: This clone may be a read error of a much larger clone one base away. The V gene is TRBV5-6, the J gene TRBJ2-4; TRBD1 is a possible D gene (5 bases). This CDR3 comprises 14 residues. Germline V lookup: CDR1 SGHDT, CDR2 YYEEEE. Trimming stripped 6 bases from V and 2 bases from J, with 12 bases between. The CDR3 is CASKGAVTKNIQYF. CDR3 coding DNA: TGTGCCAGCAAAGGGGCAGTGACCAAAAACATTCAGTACTTC.

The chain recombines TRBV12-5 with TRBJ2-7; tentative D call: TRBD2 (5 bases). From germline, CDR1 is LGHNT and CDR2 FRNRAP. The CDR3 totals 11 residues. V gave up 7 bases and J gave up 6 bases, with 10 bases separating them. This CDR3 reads CASAETSEQYF. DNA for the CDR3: TGTGCTAGTGCCGAAACTAGCGAGCAGTACTTC.

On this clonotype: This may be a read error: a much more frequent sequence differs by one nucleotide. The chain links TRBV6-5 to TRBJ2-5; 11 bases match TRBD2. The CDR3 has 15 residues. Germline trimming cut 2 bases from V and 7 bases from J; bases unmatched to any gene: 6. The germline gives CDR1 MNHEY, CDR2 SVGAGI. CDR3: CASSYRGLAEATQYF. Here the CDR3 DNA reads TGTGCCAGCAGTTACCGGGGACTAGCGGAAGCGACCCAGTACTTC.

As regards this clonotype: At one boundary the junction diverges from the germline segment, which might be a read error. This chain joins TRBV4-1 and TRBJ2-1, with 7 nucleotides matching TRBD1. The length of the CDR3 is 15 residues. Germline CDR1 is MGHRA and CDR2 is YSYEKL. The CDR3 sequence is CASSLTEQGNNKQFF. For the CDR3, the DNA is TGCGCCAGTAGCTTAACTGAACAGGGGAACAATAAGCAGTTCTTC.

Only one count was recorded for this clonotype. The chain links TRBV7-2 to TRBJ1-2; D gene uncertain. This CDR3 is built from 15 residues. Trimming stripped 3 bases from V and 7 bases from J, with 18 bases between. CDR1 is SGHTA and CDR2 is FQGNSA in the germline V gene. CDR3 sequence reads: CASSFLILQSPGYTF. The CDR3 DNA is TGTGCCAGCAGCTTTTTAATTTTGCAGTCCCCTGGCTACACCTTC.

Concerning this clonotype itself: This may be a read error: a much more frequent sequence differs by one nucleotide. CDR3 in amino acids: CASSESYSIYEQYF. The CDR3 region has the DNA TGCGCCAGCAGTGAGTCTTACAGCATCTACGAGCAGTACTTC. The chain combines TRBV10-2 with TRBJ2-7; D remains unclear. V was shortened by 0 bases and J by 3 bases, with 9 bases between the two germline ends. There are 14 residues in the CDR3. Germline V gene sequence: CDR1 WSHSY, CDR2 SAAADI.

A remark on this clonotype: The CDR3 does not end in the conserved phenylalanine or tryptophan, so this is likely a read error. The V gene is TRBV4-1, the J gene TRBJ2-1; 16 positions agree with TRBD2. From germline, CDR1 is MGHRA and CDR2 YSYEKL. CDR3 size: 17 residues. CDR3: CASGQPGLAGGKNEQFS. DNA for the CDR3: TGCGCCAGCGGCCAACCGGGACTAGCGGGAGGGAAGAATGAGCAGTTCTCC.

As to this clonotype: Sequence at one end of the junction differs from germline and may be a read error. The CDR3 bases are TGTAGTGCTAGAGATTCGAGACATGGAAACTATGGCTACACCTTC. Translated, it gives CSARDSRHGNYGYTF. V usage is TRBV20-1 and J usage is TRBJ1-2; no firm D call. The CDR3 has 15 residues. CDR1 and CDR2 from the germline V gene are DFQATT and SNEGSKA (reference sequence).

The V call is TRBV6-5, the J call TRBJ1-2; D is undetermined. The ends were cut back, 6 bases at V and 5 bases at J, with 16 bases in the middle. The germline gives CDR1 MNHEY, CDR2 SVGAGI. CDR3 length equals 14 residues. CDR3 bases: TGTGCCAGCAGGTCGGCGAGCAGCGATTATGGCTACACCTTC. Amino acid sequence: CASRSASSDYGYTF.

CDR3 sequence: CASSLSQTSGNNEQFF. Here the CDR3 DNA reads TGTGCCAGCAGTTTATCACAAACTAGTGGGAACAATGAGCAGTTCTTC. This rearrangement joins TRBV11-2 to TRBJ2-1, with D maybe TRBD2 (5 bases). Germline V lookup: CDR1 SGHAT, CDR2 FQNNGV. V gave up 6 bases and J gave up 5 bases, with 20 bases separating them. The CDR3 extends over 16 amino acids.

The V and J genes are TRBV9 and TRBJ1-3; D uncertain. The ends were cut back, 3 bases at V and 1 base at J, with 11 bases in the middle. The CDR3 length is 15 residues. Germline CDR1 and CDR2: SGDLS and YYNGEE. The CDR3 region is CASSATGGSGNTIYF. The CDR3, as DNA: TGTGCCAGCAGCGCTACGGGAGGATCTGGAAACACCATATATTTT.

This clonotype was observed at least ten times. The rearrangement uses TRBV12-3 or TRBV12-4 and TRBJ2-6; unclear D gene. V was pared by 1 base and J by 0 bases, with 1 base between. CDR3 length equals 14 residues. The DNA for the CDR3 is TGTGCCAGCAGTTTAGACTCTGGGGCCAACGTCCTGACTTTC. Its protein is CASSLDSGANVLTF.

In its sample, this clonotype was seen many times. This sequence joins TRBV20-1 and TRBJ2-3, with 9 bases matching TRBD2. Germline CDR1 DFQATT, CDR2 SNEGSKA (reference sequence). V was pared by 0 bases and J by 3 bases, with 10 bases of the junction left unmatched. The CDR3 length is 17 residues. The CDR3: CSARDIGAGGPTDTQYF. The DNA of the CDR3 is TGCAGTGCTAGAGATATCGGGGCGGGAGGGCCTACAGATACGCAGTATTTT.

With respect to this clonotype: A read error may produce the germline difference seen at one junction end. CDR3: CSAGLAGTLDELFF. CDR3 bases: TGCAGTGCAGGACTAGCGGGAACTTTGGATGAACTGTTCTTT. The chain combines TRBV20-1 with TRBJ2-1; 12 bases agree with TRBD2. CDR3 length: 14 amino acids. Germline V gene lookup returns CDR1 DFQATT and CDR2 SNEGSKA (reference sequence).

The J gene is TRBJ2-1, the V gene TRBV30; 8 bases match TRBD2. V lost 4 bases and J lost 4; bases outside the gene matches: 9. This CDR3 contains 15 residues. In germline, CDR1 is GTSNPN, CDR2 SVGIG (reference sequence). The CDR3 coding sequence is TGTGCCTGGACCCGGGTACTAGCGGTTTACAATGAGCAGTTCTTC. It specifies CAWTRVLAVYNEQFF.

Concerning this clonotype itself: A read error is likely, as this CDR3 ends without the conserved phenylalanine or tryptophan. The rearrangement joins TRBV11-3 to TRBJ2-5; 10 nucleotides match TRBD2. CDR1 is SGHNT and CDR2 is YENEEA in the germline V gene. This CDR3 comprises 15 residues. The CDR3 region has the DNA TGTGCCAGCAACTTAGAAGCGGGAGGGCAAGAGGCCCAGTACGTC. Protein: CASNLEAGGQEAQYV.

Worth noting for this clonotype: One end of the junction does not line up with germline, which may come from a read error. The chain's CDR3 is CAWSLLSGVDEQYF. The CDR3 DNA follows: TGTGCCTGGAGTCTACTGTCAGGGGTTGACGAGCAGTACTTT. The chain couples TRBV30 to TRBJ2-7, with D possibly matching TRBD1 (6 bases). Germline CDR1 is GTSNPN and CDR2 is SVGIG (reference sequence). CDR3 length: 14 amino acids. Combining the CDR3 with reference TRBV30 and TRBJ2-7 gives the whole variable domain SQTIHQWPATLVQPVGSPLSLECTVEGTSNPNLYWYRQAAGRGLQLLFYSVGIGQISSEVPQNLSASRPQDRQFILSSKKLLLSDSGFYLCAWSLLSGVDEQYFGPGTRLTVT.

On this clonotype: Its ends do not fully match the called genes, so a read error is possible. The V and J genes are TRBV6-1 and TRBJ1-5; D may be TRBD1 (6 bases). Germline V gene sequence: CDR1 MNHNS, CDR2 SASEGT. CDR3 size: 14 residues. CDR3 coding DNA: TGTGCCAGCAGTGGACAGGAGCCCAATCAGCCCCAGCACTTT. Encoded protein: CASSGQEPNQPQHF.

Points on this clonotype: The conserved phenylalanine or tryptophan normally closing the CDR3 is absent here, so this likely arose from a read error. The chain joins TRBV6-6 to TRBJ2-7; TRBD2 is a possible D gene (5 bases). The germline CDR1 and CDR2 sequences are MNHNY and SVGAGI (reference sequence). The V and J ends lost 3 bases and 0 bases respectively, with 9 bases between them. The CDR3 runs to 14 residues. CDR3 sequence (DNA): TGTGCCAGCAGTTATGAACGGGGCTCCTACGAGCAGTACATC. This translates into CASSYERGSYEQYI.

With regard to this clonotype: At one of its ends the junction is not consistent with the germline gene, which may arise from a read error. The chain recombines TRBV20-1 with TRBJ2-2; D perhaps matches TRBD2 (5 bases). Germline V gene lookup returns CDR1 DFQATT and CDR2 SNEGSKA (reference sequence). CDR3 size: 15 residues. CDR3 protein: CNARDLRAPTGELFF. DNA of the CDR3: TGCAATGCTAGAGATCTAAGGGCACCCACCGGGGAGTTGTTTTTT.

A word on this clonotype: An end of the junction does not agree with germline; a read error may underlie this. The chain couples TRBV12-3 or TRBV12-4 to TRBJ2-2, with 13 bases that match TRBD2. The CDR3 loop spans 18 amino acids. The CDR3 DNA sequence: TGCGCCAGCAGTTTAGCACCGACTAGCGGGAGGAACATCGGGGAGCTGTTTTTT. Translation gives CASSLAPTSGRNIGELFF.

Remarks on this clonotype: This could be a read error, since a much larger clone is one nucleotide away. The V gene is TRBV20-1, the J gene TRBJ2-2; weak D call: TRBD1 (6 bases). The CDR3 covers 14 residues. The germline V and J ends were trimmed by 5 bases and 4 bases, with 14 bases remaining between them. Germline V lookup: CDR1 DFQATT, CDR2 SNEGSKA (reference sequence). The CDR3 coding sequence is TGCAGTGCTCAACGTACCAGGGGCACCGGGGAGCTGTTTTTT. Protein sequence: CSAQRTRGTGELFF.

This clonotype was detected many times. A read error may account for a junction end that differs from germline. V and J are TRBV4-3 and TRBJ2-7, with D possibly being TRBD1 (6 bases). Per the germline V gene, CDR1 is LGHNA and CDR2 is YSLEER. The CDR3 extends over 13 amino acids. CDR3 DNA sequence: TGCGCCAGCAGTCGAACCCGGACAGAACCGCCAGGGTTC. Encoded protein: CASSRTRTEPPGF.

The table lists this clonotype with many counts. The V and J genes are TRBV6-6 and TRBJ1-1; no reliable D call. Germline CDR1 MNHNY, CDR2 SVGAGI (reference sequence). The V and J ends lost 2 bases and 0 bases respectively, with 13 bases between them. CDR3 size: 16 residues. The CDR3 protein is CASSYRTTSMNTEAFF. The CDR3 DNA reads TGTGCCAGCAGTTACCGCACGACCTCTATGAACACTGAAGCTTTCTTT.

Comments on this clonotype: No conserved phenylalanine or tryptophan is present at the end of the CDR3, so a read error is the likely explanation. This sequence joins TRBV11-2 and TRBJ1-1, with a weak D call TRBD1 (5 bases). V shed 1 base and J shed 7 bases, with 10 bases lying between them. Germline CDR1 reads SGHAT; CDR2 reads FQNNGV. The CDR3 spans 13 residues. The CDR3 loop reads CASSLGGVIEAFL. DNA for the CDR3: TGTGCCAGCAGCTTAGGGGGGGTCATTGAAGCTTTCCTT.

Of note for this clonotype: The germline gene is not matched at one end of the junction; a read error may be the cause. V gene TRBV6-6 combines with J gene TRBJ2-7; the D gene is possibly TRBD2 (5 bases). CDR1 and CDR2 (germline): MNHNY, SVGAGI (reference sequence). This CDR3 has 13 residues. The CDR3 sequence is CASSYPRVYEQYF. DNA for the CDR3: TGCGCCAGCAGTTACCCGAGGGTCTACGAGCAGTACTTC.

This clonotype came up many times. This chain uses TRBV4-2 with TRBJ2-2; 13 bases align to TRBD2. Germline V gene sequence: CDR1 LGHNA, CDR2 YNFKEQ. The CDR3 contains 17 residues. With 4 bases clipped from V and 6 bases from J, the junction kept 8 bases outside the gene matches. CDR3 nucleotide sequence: TGTGCCAGCAGCCCTCGACTAGCGGGGGGCAGGGCCGGGGAGCTGTTTTTT. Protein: CASSPRLAGGRAGELFF.

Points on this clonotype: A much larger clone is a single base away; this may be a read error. CDR3 amino acids: CASSLARDRGGHDEQFF. The CDR3 DNA follows: TGTGCCAGCAGCTTAGCCCGGGACAGGGGAGGACACGATGAGCAGTTCTTC. This chain connects TRBV13 to TRBJ2-1; TRBD1 aligns across 10 bases. The CDR3 has 17 amino acids. Trimming at V came to 1 base and at J to 8 bases, leaving 11 bases not matched to a gene. Germline loops: CDR1 PRHDT, CDR2 FYEKMQ (reference sequence).

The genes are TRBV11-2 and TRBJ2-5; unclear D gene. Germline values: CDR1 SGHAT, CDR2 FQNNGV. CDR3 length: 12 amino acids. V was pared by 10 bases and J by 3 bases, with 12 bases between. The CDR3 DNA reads TGTGCCACCGGGCACCTCAAAGAGACCCAGTACTTC. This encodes CATGHLKETQYF.